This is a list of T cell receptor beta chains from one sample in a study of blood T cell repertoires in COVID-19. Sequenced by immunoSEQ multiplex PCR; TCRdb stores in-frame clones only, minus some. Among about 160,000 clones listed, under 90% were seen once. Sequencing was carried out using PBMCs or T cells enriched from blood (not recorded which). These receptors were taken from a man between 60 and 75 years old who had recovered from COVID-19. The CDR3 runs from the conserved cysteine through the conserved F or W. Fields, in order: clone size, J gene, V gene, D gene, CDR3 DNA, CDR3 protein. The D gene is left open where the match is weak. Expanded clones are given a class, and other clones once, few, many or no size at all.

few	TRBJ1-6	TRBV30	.	TGTGCCTGGAGTCGAGATAGAGGTTCACCCCTCCACTTT	CAWSRDRGSPLHF
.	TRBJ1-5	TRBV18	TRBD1	TGTGCCAGCTCACCTGGGACAGGATCACGGCCCCAGCATTTT	CASSPGTGSRPQHF
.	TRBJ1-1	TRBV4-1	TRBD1	TGCGCCAGCAGCAAAACAGGGGAGAGTAAACCACCCACGACGGCTTTCTTT	CASSKTGESKPPTTAFF
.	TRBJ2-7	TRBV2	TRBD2	TGTGCCAGCACCGATGGGGGGGTCGACGAGCAGTACTTC	CASTDGGVDEQYF
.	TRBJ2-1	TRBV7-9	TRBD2	TGTGCCAGCAGCTCCCCTCGACTAGCACACGCGCCCTACAATGAGCAGTTCTTC	CASSSPRLAHAPYNEQFF
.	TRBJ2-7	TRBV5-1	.	TGCGCCAGCAGCTTGGAAATTCGGGGAACAGCGGCCTACGAGCAGTACTTC	CASSLEIRGTAAYEQYF
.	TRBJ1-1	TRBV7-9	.	TGTGCCAGCAGCCAATACCCACAGGGTTACACTGAAGCTTTCTTT	CASSQYPQGYTEAFF
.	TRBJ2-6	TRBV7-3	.	TGTGCCAGCAGCCCGAGGGCTGGGGCCAACGTCCTGACTTTC	CASSPRAGANVLTF
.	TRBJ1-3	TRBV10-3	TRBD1	TGTGCCATCAGTGAGCCGGACAGGGGCTCTGGAAACACCATATATTTT	CAISEPDRGSGNTIYF
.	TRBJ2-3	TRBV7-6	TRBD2	TGTGCCAGCAGCTTAGGAGCGGGAGTTGGCACAGATACGCAGTATTTT	CASSLGAGVGTDTQYF
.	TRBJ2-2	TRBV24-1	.	TGTGCCACCAGTGAACAGAACACCGGGGAGCTGTTTTTT	CATSEQNTGELFF
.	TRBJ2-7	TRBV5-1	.	TGCGCCAGCAGCTTAACAGGGAGCTCCTACGAGCAGTACTTC	CASSLTGSSYEQYF
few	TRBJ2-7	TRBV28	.	TGTGCCAGCAGTTTACCCTCGACAGGAAATAGCTACGAGCAGTACTTC	CASSLPSTGNSYEQYF
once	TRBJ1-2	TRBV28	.	TGTGCCAGCAGTCCGAGGGTAGATAGCTATGGCTACACCTTC	CASSPRVDSYGYTF
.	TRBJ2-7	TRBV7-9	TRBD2	TGTGCCAGCAGCTCAGGGACTAGCGGGGGGGACCTCCCGTACGAGCAGTACTTC	CASSSGTSGGDLPYEQYF
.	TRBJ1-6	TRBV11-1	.	TGTGCCAGCAGCCCCCGGCGGGGGAATTCACCCCTCCACTTT	CASSPRRGNSPLHF
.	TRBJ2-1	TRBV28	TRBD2	TGTGCCAGCATTGCTAGCGGGAGGAATAATGAGCAGTTCTTC	CASIASGRNNEQFF
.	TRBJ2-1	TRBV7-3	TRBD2	TGTGCCAGCAGTTTCGACGGGACTAGCGGGAACAATGAGCAGTTCTTC	CASSFDGTSGNNEQFF
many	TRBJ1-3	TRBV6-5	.	TGTGCCAGCGGCGGGACGGTCTCTGGAAACACCATATATTTT	CASGGTVSGNTIYF
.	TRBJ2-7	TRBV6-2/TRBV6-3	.	TGTGCCAGCAGTTACAGACCCGTCTTGTATTCGGGAGATCGGTACTTC	CASSYRPVLYSGDRYF
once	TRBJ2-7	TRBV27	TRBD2	TGTGCCAGCAGTTTTAGTACTAGCGGGACGTACGAGCAGTACTTC	CASSFSTSGTYEQYF
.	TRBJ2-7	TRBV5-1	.	TGCGCCAGCAGCTTGGGAGTAGACGAGCAGTACTTC	CASSLGVDEQYF
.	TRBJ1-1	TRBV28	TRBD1	TGTGCCAGCAGTCTTAGACAGGGTAACACTGAAGCTTTCTTT	CASSLRQGNTEAFF
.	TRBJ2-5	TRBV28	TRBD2	TGTGCCAGCAGTTTATCGGGAGGACTAGTAGGGGAGACCCAGTACTTC	CASSLSGGLVGETQYF
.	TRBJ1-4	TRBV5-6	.	TGTGCCAGCAGCTTGGCACAGCTCAATGAAAAACTGTTTTTT	CASSLAQLNEKLFF
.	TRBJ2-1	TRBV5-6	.	TGTGCCAGCAGCCCCCCAGGACAAAACTTATACAATGAGCAGTTCTTC	CASSPPGQNLYNEQFF
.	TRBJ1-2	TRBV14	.	TGTGCCAGCAGCCGAAACCGGGATTTTACCTATGGCTACACCTTC	CASSRNRDFTYGYTF
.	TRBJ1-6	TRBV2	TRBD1	TGTGCCAGCAGCTATCAGACAGGGAGTAATTCACCCCTCCACTTT	CASSYQTGSNSPLHF
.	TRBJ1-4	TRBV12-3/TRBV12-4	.	TGTGCCAGCCGTGGGAGCTCGGAAAAACTGTTTTTT	CASRGSSEKLFF
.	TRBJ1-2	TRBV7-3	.	TGTGCCAGCAGCTTAACTAGGGACAACCATGGCTACACCTTC	CASSLTRDNHGYTF
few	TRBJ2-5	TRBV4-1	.	TGCGCCAGCAGCCCCGGTAGGGGCCTACAAGAGACCCAGTACTTC	CASSPGRGLQETQYF
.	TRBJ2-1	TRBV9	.	TGTGCCAGCAGCGTACGGTCTAGCTCCTACAATGAGCAGTTCTTC	CASSVRSSSYNEQFF
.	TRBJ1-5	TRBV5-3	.	TGTGCCAGAAGCTTTTCCGGCAACGCGGAACTCAATCAGCCCCAGCATTTT	CARSFSGNAELNQPQHF
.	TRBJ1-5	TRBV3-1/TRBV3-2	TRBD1	TGTGCCAGCAGCCAAGCCCAGACAGGGAACCAGCATTTT	CASSQAQTGNQHF
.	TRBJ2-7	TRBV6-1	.	TGTGCCAGCAGTGAAGCGCGGATTAGCGAGCAGTACTTC	CASSEARISEQYF
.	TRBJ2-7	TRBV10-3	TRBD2	TGTGCCATCAATGATCTGCCGGGAGGGCAGGACGAGCAGTACTTC	CAINDLPGGQDEQYF
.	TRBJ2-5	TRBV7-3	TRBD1	TGTGCCAGCAGCTTAGGGCCCCCCACAGGGGGCTCAGGGCAAGAGACCCAGTACTTC	CASSLGPPTGGSGQETQYF
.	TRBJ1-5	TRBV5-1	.	TGCGCCAGCAGAGTCGGGGGAAGTCGGGATCAGCCCCAGCATTTT	CASRVGGSRDQPQHF
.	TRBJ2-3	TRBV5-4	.	TGTGCCAGCAGCTCCCCCGATGAGGATACGCAGTATTTT	CASSSPDEDTQYF
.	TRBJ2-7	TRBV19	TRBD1	TGTGCCAGTAGTATCGACAGGGGCGGGAACGAGCAGTACTTC	CASSIDRGGNEQYF
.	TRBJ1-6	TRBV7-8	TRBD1	TGTGCCAGCAGCTTAGTATCAGGGGGCGCAAATTCACCCCTCCACTTT	CASSLVSGGANSPLHF
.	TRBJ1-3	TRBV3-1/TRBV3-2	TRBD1	TGTGCCAGCAGCCTACTCGGGACAGGGGCCAACTCTGGAAACACCATATATTTT	CASSLLGTGANSGNTIYF
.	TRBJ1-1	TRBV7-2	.	TGTGCCAGCAGCTTAGCGATCGGACAGACAAACACTGAAGCTTTCTTT	CASSLAIGQTNTEAFF
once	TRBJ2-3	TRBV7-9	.	TGTGCCAGCAGCTTGCAGAACGGGATCCTTCCAGATACGCAGTATTTT	CASSLQNGILPDTQYF
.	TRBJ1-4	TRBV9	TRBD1	TGTGCCAGCAGCGTAGGGACAGGGGATAGAGAAAAACTGTTTTTT	CASSVGTGDREKLFF
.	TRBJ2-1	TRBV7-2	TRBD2	TGTGCCAGCAGCCCTACTAGCGGGGGGTTTAATGAGCAGTTCTTC	CASSPTSGGFNEQFF
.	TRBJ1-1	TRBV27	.	TGTGCCAGCAGTTCTCAGGGGACCCACACTGAAGCTTTCTTT	CASSSQGTHTEAFF
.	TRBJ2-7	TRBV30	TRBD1	TGTGCCTGGAGTCTCGCAGGGGGATTCTACGAGCAGTACTTC	CAWSLAGGFYEQYF
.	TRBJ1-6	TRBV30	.	TGTGCCTGGGAAAAGGGGCAGGGTAATTCACCCCTCCACTTT	CAWEKGQGNSPLHF
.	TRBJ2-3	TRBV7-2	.	TGTGCCAGCAGCTTAGGGAGGGTTACAGATACGCAGTATTTT	CASSLGRVTDTQYF
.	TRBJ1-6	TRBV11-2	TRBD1	TGTGCCAGCAGCTTAGGGCCGGGACAGGGGGCGACGAGCTTT	CASSLGPGQGATSF
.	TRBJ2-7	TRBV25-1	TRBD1	TGTGCCAGCACACCGACCCGGGACAGGGGGTCCGAGCAGTACTTC	CASTPTRDRGSEQYF
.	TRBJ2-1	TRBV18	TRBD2	TGTGCCAGCTCCGGGACTAGCGGGAGGGATGAGCAGTTCTTC	CASSGTSGRDEQFF
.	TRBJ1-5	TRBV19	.	TGTGCCAGTAGTTCAGGCAGACAGCAGCCCCAGCATTTT	CASSSGRQQPQHF
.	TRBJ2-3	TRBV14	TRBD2	TGTGCCAGCAGCCAAGATCCCCCTACGGGACTAGCGCGGAGTGGCGATACGCAGTATTTT	CASSQDPPTGLARSGDTQYF
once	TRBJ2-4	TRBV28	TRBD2	TGTGCCAGCAGTTTATCTAGCGGGGTCAACATTCAGTACTTC	CASSLSSGVNIQYF
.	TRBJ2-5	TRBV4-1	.	TGCGCCAGCACCTCCGTTTTCGGGACACAAGAGACCCAGTACTTC	CASTSVFGTQETQYF
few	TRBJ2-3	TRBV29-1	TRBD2	TGCAGCGCCCGGTGGGGCGGGAGCGTAGATACGCAGTATTTT	CSARWGGSVDTQYF
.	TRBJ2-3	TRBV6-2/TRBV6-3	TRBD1	TGTGCCAGCAGTCAGAACCGACAGGGGACGCAGTATTTT	CASSQNRQGTQYF